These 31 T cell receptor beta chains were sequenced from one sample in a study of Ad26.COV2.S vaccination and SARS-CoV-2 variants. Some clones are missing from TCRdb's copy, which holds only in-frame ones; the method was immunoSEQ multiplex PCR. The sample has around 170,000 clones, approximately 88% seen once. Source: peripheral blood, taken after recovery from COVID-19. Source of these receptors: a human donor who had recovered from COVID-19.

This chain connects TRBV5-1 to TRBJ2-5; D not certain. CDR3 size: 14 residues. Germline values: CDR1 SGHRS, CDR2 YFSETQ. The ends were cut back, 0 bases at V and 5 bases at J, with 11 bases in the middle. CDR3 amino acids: CASSLAGLLETQYF. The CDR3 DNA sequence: TGCGCCAGCAGCTTGGCCGGGCTGCTGGAGACCCAGTACTTC. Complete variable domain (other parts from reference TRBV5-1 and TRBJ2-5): KAGVTQTPRYLIKTRGQQVTLSCSPISGHRSVSWYQQTPGQGLQFLFEYFSETQRNKGNFPGRFSGRQFSNSRSEMNVSTLELGDSALYLCASSLAGLLETQYFGPGTRLLVL.

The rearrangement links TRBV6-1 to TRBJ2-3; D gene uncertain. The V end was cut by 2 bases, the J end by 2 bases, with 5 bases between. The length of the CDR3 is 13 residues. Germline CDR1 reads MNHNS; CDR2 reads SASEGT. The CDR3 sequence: CASSEKDTDTQYF. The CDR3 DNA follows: TGTGCCAGCAGTGAAAAGGACACAGATACGCAGTATTTT.

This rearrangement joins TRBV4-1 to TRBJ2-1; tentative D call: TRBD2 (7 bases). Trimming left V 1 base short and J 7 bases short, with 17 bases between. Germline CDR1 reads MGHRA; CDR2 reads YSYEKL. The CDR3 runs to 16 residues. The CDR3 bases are TGCGCCAGCAGCCAAGCCCCTAGCGGAGGGGGGAATGAGCAGTTCTTC. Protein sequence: CASSQAPSGGGNEQFF.

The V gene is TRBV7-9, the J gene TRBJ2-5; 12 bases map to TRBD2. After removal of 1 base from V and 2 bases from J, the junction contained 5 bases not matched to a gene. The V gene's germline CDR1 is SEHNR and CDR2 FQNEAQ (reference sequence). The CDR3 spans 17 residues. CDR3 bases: TGTGCCAGCAGCTTAGGCCTAGCGGGAGGGCAGCAAGAGACCCAGTACTTC. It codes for CASSLGLAGGQQETQYF. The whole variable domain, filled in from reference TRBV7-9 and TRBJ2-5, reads DTGVSQNPRHKITKRGQNVTFRCDPISEHNRLYWYRQTLGQGPEFLTYFQNEAQLEKSRLLSDRFSAERPKGSFSTLEIQRTEQGDSAMYLCASSLGLAGGQQETQYFGPGTRLLVL.

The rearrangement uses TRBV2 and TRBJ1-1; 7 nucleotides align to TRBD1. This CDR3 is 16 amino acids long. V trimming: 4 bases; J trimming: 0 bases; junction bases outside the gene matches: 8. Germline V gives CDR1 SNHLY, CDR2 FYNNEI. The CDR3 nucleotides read TGTGCCAGCAGTGTCCCCCCGGGACAGATGAACACTGAAGCTTTCTTT. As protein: CASSVPPGQMNTEAFF.

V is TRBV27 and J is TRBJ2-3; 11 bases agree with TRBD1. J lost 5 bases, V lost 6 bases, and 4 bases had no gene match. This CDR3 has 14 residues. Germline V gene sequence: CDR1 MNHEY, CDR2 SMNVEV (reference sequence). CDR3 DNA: TGTGCCAGCAGCCGGGACAGGGGGATAGATACGCAGTATTTT. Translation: CASSRDRGIDTQYF.

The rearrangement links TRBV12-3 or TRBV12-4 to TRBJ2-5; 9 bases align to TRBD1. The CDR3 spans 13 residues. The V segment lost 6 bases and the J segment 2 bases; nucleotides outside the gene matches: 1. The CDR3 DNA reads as TGTGCCAGCAGGGGACAGGGACAAGAGACCCAGTACTTC. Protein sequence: CASRGQGQETQYF.

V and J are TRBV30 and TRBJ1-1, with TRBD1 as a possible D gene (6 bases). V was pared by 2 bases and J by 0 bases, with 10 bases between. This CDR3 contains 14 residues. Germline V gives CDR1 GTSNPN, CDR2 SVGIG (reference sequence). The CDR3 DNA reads TGTGCCTGGAGTCTCCGGACAGTGAACACTGAAGCTTTCTTT. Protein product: CAWSLRTVNTEAFF.

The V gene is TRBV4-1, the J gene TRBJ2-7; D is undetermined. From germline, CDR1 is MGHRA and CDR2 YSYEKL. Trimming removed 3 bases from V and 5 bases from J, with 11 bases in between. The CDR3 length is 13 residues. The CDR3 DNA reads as TGCGCCAGCAGCCACATAATTTCAGACGAGCAGTACTTC. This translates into CASSHIISDEQYF.

The CDR3 DNA sequence: TGTGCCAGCAGCCAAGAATTGTGGGACAGGGGGCGGGCAGATACGCAGTATTTT. This translates into CASSQELWDRGRADTQYF. The V and J genes are TRBV3-1 (or the pseudogene TRBV3-2) and TRBJ2-3; 12 nucleotides align to TRBD1. The CDR3 runs to 18 residues. Germline loops: CDR1 LGHDT, CDR2 YNNKEL (reference sequence). V lost 0 bases and J lost 4; bases outside the gene matches: 8.

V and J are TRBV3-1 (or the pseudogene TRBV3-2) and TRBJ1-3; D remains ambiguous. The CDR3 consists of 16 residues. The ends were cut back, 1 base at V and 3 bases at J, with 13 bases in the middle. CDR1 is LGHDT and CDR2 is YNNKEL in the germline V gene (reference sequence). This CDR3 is CASSQGLSGIGNTIYF. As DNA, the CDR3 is TGTGCCAGCAGCCAAGGTCTCTCGGGTATTGGAAACACCATATATTTT.

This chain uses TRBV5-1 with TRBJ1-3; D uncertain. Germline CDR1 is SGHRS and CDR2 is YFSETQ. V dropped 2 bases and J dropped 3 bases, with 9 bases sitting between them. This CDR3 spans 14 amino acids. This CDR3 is CASSLAARGNTIYF. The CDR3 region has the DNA TGCGCCAGCAGCTTAGCAGCCCGTGGAAACACCATATATTTT.

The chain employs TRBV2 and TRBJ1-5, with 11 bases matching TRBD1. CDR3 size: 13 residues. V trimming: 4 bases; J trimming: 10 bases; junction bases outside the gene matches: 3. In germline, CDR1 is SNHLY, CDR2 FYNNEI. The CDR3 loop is CASSGDRGSPQHF. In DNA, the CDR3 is TGTGCCAGCAGTGGGGACAGGGGGAGTCCCCAGCATTTT.

In nucleotides, the CDR3 is TGCAGCGGATTGGACAGATCCTCCTACGAGCAGTACTTC. Amino acid sequence: CSGLDRSSYEQYF. The chain is built from TRBV29-1 and TRBJ2-7; perhaps TRBD1 as D (6 bases). V shed 7 bases and J shed 0 bases, with 13 bases lying between them. CDR1 is SQVTM, CDR2 ANQGSEA, per germline. This CDR3 has 13 residues.

CDR3 nucleotides: TGTGCCAGCAGCTTAGGGGGATCTGGAAACACCATATATTTT. Translation: CASSLGGSGNTIYF. V usage is TRBV7-8 and J usage is TRBJ1-3; D is undetermined. Trimming shortened V by 1 base and J by 1 base, and 5 bases separated the two germline ends. CDR3 length: 14 residues. Per the germline V gene, CDR1 is SGHVS and CDR2 is FQNEAQ. Variable domain in full (rest from reference TRBV7-8 and TRBJ1-3): GAGVSQSPRYKVAKRGQDVALRCDPISGHVSLFWYQQALGQGPEFLTYFQNEAQLDKSGLPSDRFFAERPEGSVSTLKIQRTQQEDSAVYLCASSLGGSGNTIYFGEGSWLTVV.

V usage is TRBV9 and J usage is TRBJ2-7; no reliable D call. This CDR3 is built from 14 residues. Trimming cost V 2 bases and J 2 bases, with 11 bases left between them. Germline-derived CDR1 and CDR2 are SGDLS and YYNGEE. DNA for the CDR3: TGTGCCAGCAGCGTCCAGGAAGGTACCTACGAGCAGTACTTC. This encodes CASSVQEGTYEQYF.

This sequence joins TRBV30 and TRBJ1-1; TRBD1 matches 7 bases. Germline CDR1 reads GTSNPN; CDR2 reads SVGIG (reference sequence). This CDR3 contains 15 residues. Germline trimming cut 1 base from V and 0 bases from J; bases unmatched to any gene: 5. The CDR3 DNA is TGTGCCTGGAGTGACTGGGACAGCATGAACACTGAAGCTTTCTTT. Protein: CAWSDWDSMNTEAFF.

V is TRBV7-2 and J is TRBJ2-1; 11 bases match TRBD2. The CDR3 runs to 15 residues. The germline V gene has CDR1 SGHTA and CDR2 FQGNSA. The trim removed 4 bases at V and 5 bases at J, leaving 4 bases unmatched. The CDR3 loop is CASSSLAGGNNEQFF. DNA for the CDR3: TGTGCCAGCAGCTCCTTAGCGGGGGGGAACAATGAGCAGTTCTTC.

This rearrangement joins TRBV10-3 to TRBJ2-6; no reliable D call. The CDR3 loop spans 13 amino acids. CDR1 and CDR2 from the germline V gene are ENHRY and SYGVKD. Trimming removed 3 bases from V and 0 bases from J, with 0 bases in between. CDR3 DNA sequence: TGTGCCATCAGTGACTCTGGGGCCAACGTCCTGACTTTC. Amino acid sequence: CAISDSGANVLTF.

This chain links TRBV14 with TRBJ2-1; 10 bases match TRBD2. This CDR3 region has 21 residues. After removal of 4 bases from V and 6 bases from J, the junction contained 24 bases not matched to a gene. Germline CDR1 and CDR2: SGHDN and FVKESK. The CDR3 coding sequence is TGTGCCAGCAGCCCAAGTCTTAAGGGTAGCGGGAGGTCTCGAGGCACCAATGAGCAGTTCTTC. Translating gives CASSPSLKGSGRSRGTNEQFF. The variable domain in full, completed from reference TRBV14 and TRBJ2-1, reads EAGVTQFPSHSVIEKGQTVTLRCDPISGHDNLYWYRRVMGKEIKFLLHFVKESKQDESGMPNNRFLAERTGGTYSTLKVQPAELEDSGVYFCASSPSLKGSGRSRGTNEQFFGPGTRLTVL.

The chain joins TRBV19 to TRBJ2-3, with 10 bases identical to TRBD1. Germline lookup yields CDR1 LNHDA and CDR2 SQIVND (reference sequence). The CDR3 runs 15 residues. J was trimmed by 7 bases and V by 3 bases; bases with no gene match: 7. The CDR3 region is CASSIGTGESNTQYF. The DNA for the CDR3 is TGTGCCAGTAGTATCGGGACAGGGGAATCAAATACGCAGTATTTT.

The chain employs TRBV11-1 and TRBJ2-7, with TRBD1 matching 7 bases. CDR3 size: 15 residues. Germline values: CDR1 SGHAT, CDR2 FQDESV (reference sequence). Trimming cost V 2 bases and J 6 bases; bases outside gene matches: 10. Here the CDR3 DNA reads TGTGCCAGCAGCTTACCATCGACAGGGATCGGCGAGCAGTACTTC. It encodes CASSLPSTGIGEQYF.

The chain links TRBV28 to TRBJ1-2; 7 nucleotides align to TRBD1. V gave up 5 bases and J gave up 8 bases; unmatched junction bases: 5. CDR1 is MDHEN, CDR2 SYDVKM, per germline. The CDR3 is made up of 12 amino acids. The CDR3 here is CASSPGGRGYTF. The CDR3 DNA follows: TGTGCCAGCAGTCCAGGGGGTAGAGGCTACACCTTC.

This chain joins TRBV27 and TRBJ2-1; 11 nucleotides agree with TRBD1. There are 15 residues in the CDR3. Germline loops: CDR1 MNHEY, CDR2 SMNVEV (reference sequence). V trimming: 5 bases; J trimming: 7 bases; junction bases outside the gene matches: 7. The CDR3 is CASSIRTGGGNEQFF. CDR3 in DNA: TGTGCCAGCAGTATCCGGACAGGGGGCGGGAATGAGCAGTTCTTC.

CDR3 protein: CASSVATGAGGADTQYF. CDR3 in DNA: TGTGCCAGCAGCGTAGCTACAGGCGCGGGAGGGGCAGATACGCAGTATTTT. The genes are TRBV9 and TRBJ2-3; 9 bases align to TRBD2. The CDR3 extends over 17 amino acids. After removal of 0 bases from V and 4 bases from J, the junction contained 9 bases not matched to a gene. CDR1 is SGDLS and CDR2 is YYNGEE in the germline V gene.

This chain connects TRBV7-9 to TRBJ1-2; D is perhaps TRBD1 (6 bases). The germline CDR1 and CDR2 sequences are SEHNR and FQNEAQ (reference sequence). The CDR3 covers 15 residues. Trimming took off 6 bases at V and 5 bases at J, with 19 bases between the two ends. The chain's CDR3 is CASSLRGDINYGYTF. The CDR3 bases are TGTGCCAGCAGTCTTAGGGGGGACATCAATTATGGCTACACCTTC.

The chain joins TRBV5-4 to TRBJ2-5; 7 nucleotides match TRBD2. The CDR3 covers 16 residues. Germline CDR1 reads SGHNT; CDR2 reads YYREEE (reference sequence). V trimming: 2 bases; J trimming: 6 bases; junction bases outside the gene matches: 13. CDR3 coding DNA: TGTGCCAGCAGCTTACCCACTGGTGGCGGGAGAAAGACCCAGTACTTC. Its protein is CASSLPTGGGRKTQYF.

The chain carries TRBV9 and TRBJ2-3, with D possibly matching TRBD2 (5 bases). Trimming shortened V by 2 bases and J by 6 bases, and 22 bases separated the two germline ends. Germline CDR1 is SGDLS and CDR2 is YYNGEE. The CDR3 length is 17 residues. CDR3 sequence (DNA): TGTGCCAGCAGCGTGACCCAACATGGACTGATGGGGGATACGCAGTATTTT. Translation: CASSVTQHGLMGDTQYF.

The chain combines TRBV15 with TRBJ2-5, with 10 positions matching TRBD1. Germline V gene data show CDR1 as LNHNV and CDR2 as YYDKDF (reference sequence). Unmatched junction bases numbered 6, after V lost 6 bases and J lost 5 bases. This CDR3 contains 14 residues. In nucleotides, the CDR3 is TGTGCCACCAGTACCGACAGGGGGCGGGAGACCCAGTACTTC. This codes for CATSTDRGRETQYF.

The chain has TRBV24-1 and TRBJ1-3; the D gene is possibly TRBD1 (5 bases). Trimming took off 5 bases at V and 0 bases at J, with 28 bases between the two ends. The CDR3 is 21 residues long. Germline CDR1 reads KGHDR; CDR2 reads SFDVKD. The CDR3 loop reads CATSAGHPGTPKPLSGNTIYF. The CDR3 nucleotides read TGTGCCACCAGTGCCGGCCATCCCGGGACCCCAAAACCCCTCTCTGGAAACACCATATATTTT.

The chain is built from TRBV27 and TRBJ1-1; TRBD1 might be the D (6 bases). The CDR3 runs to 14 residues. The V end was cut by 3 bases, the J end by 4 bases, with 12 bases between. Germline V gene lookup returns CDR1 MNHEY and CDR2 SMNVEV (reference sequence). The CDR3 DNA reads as TGTGCCAGCAGTTTTAGGGGGTTCGCCACTGAAGCTTTCTTT. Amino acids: CASSFRGFATEAFF.